Each of the 18 T cell receptor beta chains below was sequenced from the same sample in a study of graft-versus-host responses after intestinal transplantation. Their specific antigens are unknown. Here immunoSEQ multiplex PCR was the method, and the copy in TCRdb shows in-frame clones only, minus some. Of around 110,000 clones in the sample, over 85% were seen once. This specimen was unstimulated CD4+ T cells sorted from spleen or lymph node cells, taken before transplant. Receptors originate from a human donor who was the organ donor for an intestinal transplant.

CDR3 nucleotide sequence: TGTGCCAGCAGTTTTTCCCGGCCAGACAGTTCTTTACCAGACAGTTCTTTATACAATGAGCAGTTCTTC. Protein: CASSFSRPDSSLPDSSLYNEQFF. This chain connects TRBV27 to TRBJ2-1; possible D gene TRBD1, 5 bases. Germline lookup yields CDR1 MNHEY and CDR2 SMNVEV (reference sequence). The CDR3 sequence is 23 residues long. V was pared by 3 bases and J by 4 bases, with 37 bases between.

The chain carries TRBV27 and TRBJ2-2; maybe TRBD1 (5 bases). The germline V and J ends were trimmed by 2 bases and 7 bases, with 14 bases remaining between them. This CDR3 is built from 15 residues. Per the germline V gene, CDR1 is MNHEY and CDR2 is SMNVEV (reference sequence). DNA for the CDR3: TGTGCCAGCAGTTTAAGGGCAGGGTTGGGCGGGGAGCTGTTTTTT. Its translation is CASSLRAGLGGELFF.

The V and J genes are TRBV2 and TRBJ2-7; D remains ambiguous. The CDR3 sequence is 13 residues long. V was trimmed by 5 bases and J by 2 bases, leaving 10 bases between them. The germline V gene has CDR1 SNHLY and CDR2 FYNNEI. The CDR3 DNA sequence: TGTGCCAGCAGTCGACGGCGAACCTACGAGCAGTACTTC. The encoded protein is CASSRRRTYEQYF.

J is TRBJ2-2 and V is TRBV5-1, with a possible D match to TRBD2 (6 bases). The CDR3 has 13 residues. CDR1 is SGHRS, CDR2 YFSETQ, per germline. With 4 bases removed from V and 4 bases from J, the gap between germline ends came to 8 bases. The chain's CDR3 is CASSPGVTGELFF. The DNA for the CDR3 is TGCGCCAGCAGCCCGGGAGTCACCGGGGAGCTGTTTTTT.

V gene TRBV5-6 combines with J gene TRBJ1-1, with D possibly TRBD1 on 5 matching bases. The CDR3 runs to 14 residues. V was pared by 2 bases and J by 3 bases, with 11 bases between. Germline CDR1 SGHDT, CDR2 YYEEEE. This CDR3 reads CASSFRDVDTEAFF. DNA for the CDR3: TGTGCCAGCAGCTTCCGGGACGTGGACACTGAAGCTTTCTTT.

This chain links TRBV30 with TRBJ1-1; D unresolved. This CDR3 has 13 residues. Germline V gene data show CDR1 as GTSNPN and CDR2 as SVGIG (reference sequence). Trimming cost V 2 bases and J 1 base, with 8 bases left between them. CDR3 sequence reads: CAWSQEGNTEAFF. DNA of the CDR3: TGTGCCTGGAGTCAAGAAGGGAACACTGAAGCTTTCTTT.

The CDR3 region is CASSQTGGAGGYTF. CDR3 bases: TGTGCCAGCAGTCAGACAGGGGGCGCGGGTGGCTACACCTTC. V and J are TRBV6-1 and TRBJ1-2; 10 nucleotides match TRBD1. CDR3 length equals 14 residues. Germline trimming cut 5 bases from V and 7 bases from J; bases unmatched to any gene: 7. The germline V gene encodes CDR1 MNHNS and CDR2 SASEGT.

The V and J genes are TRBV28 and TRBJ1-3, with TRBD1 as a possible D gene (6 bases). Germline V lookup: CDR1 MDHEN, CDR2 SYDVKM. The length of the CDR3 is 15 residues. The V end was cut by 5 bases, the J end by 1 base, with 12 bases between. CDR3 in DNA: TGTGCCAGCAGTCCCCAGGGGAGGTCTGGAAACACCATATATTTT. Translating gives CASSPQGRSGNTIYF.

With regard to this clone: This specimen includes other DNA sequences encoding the same CDR3. The genes are TRBV2 and TRBJ1-4, with 9 bases that match TRBD1. This CDR3 is built from 13 residues. Trimming removed 6 bases from V and 5 bases from J; junction bases left unmatched: 1. The germline V gene has CDR1 SNHLY and CDR2 FYNNEI. The CDR3 coding sequence is TGTGCCAGCAGACAGGGGGCCAATGAAAAACTGTTTTTT. The encoded protein is CASRQGANEKLFF.

CDR3 loop: CAISESREWSDTQYF. As DNA, the CDR3 is TGTGCCATCAGTGAGTCCCGGGAGTGGTCAGATACGCAGTATTTT. The V and J genes are TRBV10-3 and TRBJ2-3; D perhaps matches TRBD2 (6 bases). The CDR3 loop spans 15 amino acids. Trimming shortened V by 0 bases and J by 4 bases, and 11 bases separated the two germline ends. Germline V gives CDR1 ENHRY, CDR2 SYGVKD.

The chain recombines TRBV9 with TRBJ2-6; D perhaps matches TRBD1 (5 bases). Trimming shortened V by 3 bases and J by 0 bases, and 10 bases separated the two germline ends. CDR1 and CDR2 (germline): SGDLS, YYNGEE. This CDR3 region has 16 residues. The CDR3 spells CASSARQSSGANVLTF. Written as DNA, the CDR3 is TGTGCCAGCAGCGCACGACAGAGCTCTGGGGCCAACGTCCTGACTTTC.

This clone was observed a few times. The chain carries TRBV27 and TRBJ1-5, with a possible D match to TRBD1 (6 bases). CDR3 length: 13 amino acids. Germline V gene lookup returns CDR1 MNHEY and CDR2 SMNVEV (reference sequence). V was cut by 3 bases and J by 6 bases, with 9 bases left in between. The chain's CDR3 is CASSFARGQPQHF. The CDR3 region has the DNA TGTGCCAGCAGTTTTGCCAGGGGTCAGCCCCAGCATTTT.

The sample holds a few counts of this clone. The chain employs TRBV10-2 and TRBJ2-1, with a possible D match to TRBD1 (5 bases). Germline V gives CDR1 WSHSY, CDR2 SAAADI. Between the trimmed V and J ends, which lost 0 bases and 13 bases, there was a span of 7 bases. This CDR3 is 11 amino acids long. The CDR3 region is CASSESQGQFF. CDR3 DNA sequence: TGCGCCAGCAGTGAGTCCCAGGGCCAGTTCTTC.

This sequence joins TRBV19 and TRBJ2-7, with 11 bases lining up with TRBD2. Germline CDR1 and CDR2: LNHDA and SQIVND (reference sequence). This CDR3 contains 15 residues. J lost 1 base, V lost 3 bases, and 2 bases had no gene match. CDR3 sequence: CASSIGTSGSYEQYF. Written as DNA, the CDR3 is TGTGCCAGTAGTATCGGGACTAGCGGATCCTACGAGCAGTACTTC. Supplemented by reference TRBV19 and TRBJ2-7, the full variable domain reads DGGITQSPKYLFRKEGQNVTLSCEQNLNHDAMYWYRQDPGQGLRLIYYSQIVNDFQKGDIAEGYSVSREKKESFPLTVTSAQKNPTAFYLCASSIGTSGSYEQYFGPGTRLTVT.

The chain links TRBV20-1 to TRBJ2-7, with a weak D call TRBD2 (6 bases). This CDR3 region has 11 residues. From germline, CDR1 is DFQATT and CDR2 SNEGSKA (reference sequence). The CDR3 here is CGTLAYYEQYF. DNA of the CDR3: TGCGGCACCCTAGCGTACTACGAGCAGTACTTC.

This clone was counted once. The chain links TRBV29-1 to TRBJ1-2; 8 bases match TRBD1. The CDR3 has 11 residues. Germline lookup yields CDR1 SQVTM and CDR2 ANQGSEA. Trimming at V came to 7 bases and at J to 6 bases, leaving 4 bases not matched to a gene. CDR3 residues: CSASTGDGYTF. CDR3 sequence (DNA): TGCAGCGCCTCGACAGGGGATGGCTACACCTTC.

The rearrangement uses TRBV5-6 and TRBJ2-5, with 7 bases that match TRBD2. J was trimmed by 4 bases and V by 3 bases; bases with no gene match: 0. The germline V gene has CDR1 SGHDT and CDR2 YYEEEE. CDR3 length: 12 amino acids. Here the CDR3 DNA reads TGTGCCAGCAGCTGGGGGGGAGAGACCCAGTACTTC. Residues: CASSWGGETQYF.

This sequence joins TRBV21-1 and TRBJ2-6; the table's D call TRBD1 went unverified against the DNA. TRBV21-1 is a pseudogene. The CDR3 length is 20 residues. The CDR3 DNA reads as TGTGCCAGCAGCAAAGGGACAGCCCCAGACAACATCTCTGGGGCCAACGTCCTGACTTTC. Protein sequence: CASSKGTAPDNISGANVLTF.